This T cell receptor beta chain is from a study of glioma-infiltrating T cells after dendritic cell vaccination. Primers: 60 V beta forward and 13 J beta reverse. Assay used: immunoSEQ multiplex PCR; TCRdb lists only in-frame clones, some missing. Seen here are over 55,000 clones, 80% to 85% observed once, and the top ten hold 7.9%. Fresh-frozen tumor tissue and more than two years of survival data were available for all. The CDR3 is 14 residues long. Trimming stripped 1 base from V and 0 bases from J, with 6 bases between. CDR1 and CDR2 from the germline V gene are MGHRA and YSYEKL. The chain couples TRBV4-1 to TRBJ1-1; D is ambiguous. The TCR was taken from a human donor with glioblastoma. The sample here was blood, taken before dendritic cell vaccination. The CDR3 nucleotides read TGCGCCAGCAGCCAAGGAGCTATGAACACTGAAGCTTTCTTT. This gives the protein CASSQGAMNTEAFF.